Shown below are 27 T cell receptor beta chains from a single sample sequenced in a study of blood T cell repertoires in COVID-19. Only in-frame clones appear in the TCRdb table, and some are missing; sequencing was by immunoSEQ multiplex PCR. The sample contains about 240,000 clones, about four fifths of which appear only once. Sequenced: peripheral blood. The receptors were sampled from a woman of 80 years or more with COVID-19, enrolled during active disease.

This rearrangement joins TRBV7-2 to TRBJ1-1; 8 nucleotides agree with TRBD1. This CDR3 region has 15 residues. CDR1 SGHTA and CDR2 FQGNSA come from the germline V gene. V lost 3 bases and J lost 5; bases outside the gene matches: 8. The CDR3 region has the DNA TGTGCCAGCAGCTTCCAGGGGGCCCCGGGTACTGAAGCTTTCTTT. Protein product: CASSFQGAPGTEAFF.

The chain couples TRBV10-1 to TRBJ1-1; a possible D gene is TRBD1 (5 bases). Per germline, CDR1 WNHNN and CDR2 SYGVQD (reference sequence). This CDR3 spans 14 amino acids. Trimming took 3 bases from V and 3 from J, leaving 11 bases between them. Written as DNA, the CDR3 is TGCGCCAGCAGTGAAGGGGCTTTGGACACTGAAGCTTTCTTT. Translation: CASSEGALDTEAFF.

The rearrangement links TRBV12-3 or TRBV12-4 to TRBJ1-5; D gene ambiguous. V lost 5 bases and J lost 11, with 16 bases in between. This CDR3 spans 13 amino acids. CDR3 sequence (DNA): TGTGCCAGCAGTCGGGGTATGGCGTTGTCCCAGCATTTT. It encodes CASSRGMALSQHF.

The CDR3 sequence: CASSEDVRTGNYGYTF. In DNA, the CDR3 is TGTGCCAGCAGTGAAGATGTTAGGACAGGGAACTATGGCTACACCTTC. V usage is TRBV6-1 and J usage is TRBJ1-2; TRBD1 matches at 8 bases. Per the germline V gene, CDR1 is MNHNS and CDR2 is SASEGT. CDR3 length: 16 amino acids. Germline trimming cut 1 base from V and 2 bases from J; bases unmatched to any gene: 6.

This sequence joins TRBV6-6 and TRBJ2-5, with 8 positions matching TRBD1. Germline CDR1 is MNHNY and CDR2 is SVGAGI (reference sequence). J gave up 9 bases and V 1 base, and 10 bases lay outside the gene matches. The CDR3 sequence is 15 residues long. In DNA, the CDR3 is TGTGCCAGCAGTTACTATCAGGGGGCTCAAGTGCCCCAGTACTTC. Amino acids: CASSYYQGAQVPQYF.

The chain is built from TRBV9 and TRBJ2-3; D remains ambiguous. Germline CDR1 is SGDLS and CDR2 is YYNGEE. V was trimmed by 5 bases and J by 0 bases, leaving 13 bases between them. The CDR3 covers 15 residues. The CDR3 sequence: CASRPVGGSTDTQYF. The CDR3 bases are TGTGCCAGCAGACCAGTAGGCGGAAGCACAGATACGCAGTATTTT.

V is TRBV30 and J is TRBJ1-1; 8 bases agree with TRBD1. This CDR3 is 13 amino acids long. Germline loops: CDR1 GTSNPN, CDR2 SVGIG (reference sequence). Unmatched junction bases numbered 6, after V lost 1 base and J lost 8 bases. CDR3 bases: TGTGCCTGGAGTGGTAAGAGACAGGGGGAAGCTTTCTTT. Encoded protein: CAWSGKRQGEAFF.

This chain connects TRBV3-1 (or the pseudogene TRBV3-2) to TRBJ2-7; the D gene is possibly TRBD2 (6 bases). Between the trimmed V and J ends, which lost 3 bases and 6 bases, there was a span of 15 bases. Germline V lookup: CDR1 LGHDT, CDR2 YNNKEL (reference sequence). The CDR3 length is 14 residues. This CDR3 reads CASSHPGRRGEQYF. For the CDR3, the DNA is TGTGCCAGCAGCCACCCGGGGAGGAGAGGCGAGCAGTACTTC.

The rearrangement uses TRBV7-2 and TRBJ1-1; D is unresolved. V shed 5 bases and J shed 1 base, with 8 bases lying between them. The CDR3 is 13 residues long. Per germline, CDR1 SGHTA and CDR2 FQGNSA. CDR3 DNA: TGTGCCAGCAGCCAGCACAGGAACACTGAAGCTTTCTTT. Translating gives CASSQHRNTEAFF.

The chain couples TRBV19 to TRBJ1-2; no definite D call. The CDR3 sequence is 13 residues long. The ends were cut back, 0 bases at V and 8 bases at J, with 10 bases in the middle. Germline V lookup: CDR1 LNHDA, CDR2 SQIVND (reference sequence). The CDR3 here is CASSIDRPRGYTF. The CDR3, as DNA: TGTGCCAGTAGTATAGACCGTCCGAGGGGCTACACCTTC.

The chain joins TRBV27 to TRBJ1-1; D call uncertain. Trimming stripped 5 bases from V and 0 bases from J, with 10 bases between. Germline assignment: CDR1 MNHEY and CDR2 SMNVEV (reference sequence). CDR3 length: 14 residues. CDR3 in amino acids: CASSPGVMNTEAFF. Written as DNA, the CDR3 is TGTGCCAGCAGTCCCGGGGTGATGAACACTGAAGCTTTCTTT.

The rearrangement links TRBV19 to TRBJ1-2; 9 positions agree with TRBD1. The length of the CDR3 is 17 residues. CDR1 and CDR2 from the germline V gene are LNHDA and SQIVND (reference sequence). V lost 5 bases to trimming and J lost 4 bases; unmatched junction nucleotides: 14. The CDR3 nucleotides are TGTGCCAGTAGTCCCAGGACAGGGGAAAGTGCTGGCTATGGCTACACCTTC. This translates into CASSPRTGESAGYGYTF.

The J gene is TRBJ1-2, the V gene TRBV19; TRBD1 matches at 7 bases. There are 11 residues in the CDR3. Unmatched junction bases numbered 6, after V lost 3 bases and J lost 14 bases. Germline assignment: CDR1 LNHDA and CDR2 SQIVND (reference sequence). The CDR3 DNA reads TGTGCCAGTAGTATTGGACAGGCTTATACCTTC. Translation: CASSIGQAYTF.

V gene TRBV11-2 combines with J gene TRBJ1-3; no clear D. Germline lookup yields CDR1 SGHAT and CDR2 FQNNGV. Trimming removed 5 bases from V and 6 bases from J, with 8 bases in between. The CDR3 extends over 12 amino acids. DNA of the CDR3: TGTGCCAGCAGCCCCCAGGCAAACACCATATATTTT. Amino acids: CASSPQANTIYF.

The V and J genes are TRBV9 and TRBJ2-7; the D gene is possibly TRBD2 (7 bases). The CDR3 has 16 residues. Germline V lookup: CDR1 SGDLS, CDR2 YYNGEE. Trimming took 0 bases from V and 7 from J, leaving 20 bases between them. The CDR3 spells CASSVGAQRDKGEQYF. CDR3 nucleotide sequence: TGTGCCAGCAGCGTAGGGGCCCAGCGGGACAAAGGGGAGCAGTACTTC.

The V and J genes are TRBV5-1 and TRBJ2-1, with TRBD2 identical over 7 bases. The germline V gene has CDR1 SGHRS and CDR2 YFSETQ. This CDR3 is built from 14 residues. J lost 9 bases, V lost 4 bases, and 10 bases had no gene match. The CDR3 spells CASSITSVIGEQFF. Written as DNA, the CDR3 is TGCGCCAGCAGCATCACTAGCGTTATAGGTGAGCAGTTCTTC. Drawing the rest from reference TRBV5-1 and TRBJ2-1, the complete variable domain is KAGVTQTPRYLIKTRGQQVTLSCSPISGHRSVSWYQQTPGQGLQFLFEYFSETQRNKGNFPGRFSGRQFSNSRSEMNVSTLELGDSALYLCASSITSVIGEQFFGPGTRLTVL.

This clone was counted between two and nine times. The chain recombines TRBV4-1 with TRBJ1-1; D gene unclear. Trimming took off 4 bases at V and 1 base at J, with 16 bases between the two ends. The V gene's germline CDR1 is MGHRA and CDR2 YSYEKL. This CDR3 has 16 residues. CDR3 coding DNA: TGCGCCAGCAGCCTCCGCTCAACAGAGAAGAACACTGAAGCTTTCTTT. Protein sequence: CASSLRSTEKNTEAFF.

V and J are TRBV21-1 and TRBJ1-2; the DNA was not compared with TRBD1, the D call given in the table. TRBV21-1 is a documented pseudogene. This CDR3 contains 14 residues. CDR3 amino acids: CASSSSGFPEGYTF. CDR3 sequence (DNA): TGTGCCAGCAGCTCCTCAGGGTTCCCGGAGGGCTACACCTTC.

CDR3 sequence reads: CASSDRDRAVREQYF. As DNA, the CDR3 is TGTGCCAGCAGTGACCGGGACAGGGCAGTGAGGGAGCAGTACTTC. The chain carries TRBV2 and TRBJ2-7; the match to TRBD1 covers 9 bases. Germline V gene sequence: CDR1 SNHLY, CDR2 FYNNEI. With V trimmed by 3 bases and J by 7 bases, 10 bases remained unmatched. This CDR3 contains 15 residues.

The CDR3 reads CASSPGQQQLRETQYF. CDR3 coding DNA: TGCGCCAGCAGCCCTGGACAGCAACAACTACGAGAGACCCAGTACTTC. The genes are TRBV5-1 and TRBJ2-5; TRBD1 is a possible D gene (6 bases). The V gene lost 4 bases and the J gene lost 4 bases, with 20 bases spanning the gap. The CDR3 runs 16 residues. The germline CDR1 and CDR2 sequences are SGHRS and YFSETQ.

The chain links TRBV29-1 to TRBJ1-1; 7 nucleotides line up with TRBD1. The CDR3 totals 13 residues. Germline V gives CDR1 SQVTM, CDR2 ANQGSEA. The V and J ends lost 4 bases and 11 bases, in that order; junction bases with no gene match: 13. The CDR3 nucleotides read TGCAGCGTTGTACGGGACAGCAGACGGGCCGCTTTCTTT. Its translation is CSVVRDSRRAAFF. Looking up the rest from reference TRBV29-1 and TRBJ1-1 gives the full variable domain: SAVISQKPSRDICQRGTSLTIQCQVDSQVTMMFWYRQQPGQSLTLIATANQGSEATYESGFVIDKFPISRPNLTFSTLTVSNMSPEDSSIYLCSVVRDSRRAAFFGQGTRLTVV.

V and J are TRBV3-1 (or the pseudogene TRBV3-2) and TRBJ2-7, with TRBD2 matching 7 bases. Germline V gives CDR1 LGHDT, CDR2 YNNKEL (reference sequence). The ends lost 2 bases at V and 1 base at J; junction bases unmatched: 8. The CDR3 consists of 16 residues. CDR3 sequence reads: CASSQLGGGRSYEQYF. CDR3 nucleotides: TGTGCCAGCAGCCAATTAGGTGGCGGGAGATCCTACGAGCAGTACTTC.

This rearrangement joins TRBV24-1 to TRBJ2-1; the match to TRBD2 covers 14 bases. V shed 4 bases, J shed 4 bases, and the junction held 5 bases outside the gene matches. CDR1 is KGHDR and CDR2 is SFDVKD in the germline V gene. CDR3 length: 17 amino acids. Written as DNA, the CDR3 is TGTGCCACCAGTGACCGAGGACTAGCGGGAGGTTACAATGAGCAGTTCTTC. Amino acids: CATSDRGLAGGYNEQFF.

This clone showed up just a few times. V and J are TRBV28 and TRBJ2-7; 8 positions match TRBD2. The germline CDR1 and CDR2 sequences are MDHEN and SYDVKM. V dropped 8 bases and J dropped 6; count of bases not matched to a gene: 15. The CDR3 length is 15 residues. The CDR3 DNA follows: TGTGCCAGCTGTCCCCCCGGGACTAGGAGTTTCGAGCAGTACTTC. This sequence encodes CASCPPGTRSFEQYF.

This clone was picked up one time. The chain uses TRBV7-2 and TRBJ1-5; possibly TRBD1 for D (6 bases). The germline gives CDR1 SGHTA, CDR2 FQGNSA. Trimming left V 5 bases short and J 1 base short, with 12 bases between. There are 15 residues in the CDR3. CDR3 in DNA: TGTGCCAGCAGCCAGGGGACCGTAAGCAATCAGCCCCAGCATTTT. Translated: CASSQGTVSNQPQHF.

The chain has TRBV30 and TRBJ1-5, with D perhaps matching TRBD1 (5 bases). V gave up 0 bases and J gave up 5 bases, with 8 bases separating them. The CDR3 is 13 residues long. Germline V CDR1 and CDR2: GTSNPN, SVGIG (reference sequence). The CDR3 sequence is CAWSVGRDQPQHF. In DNA form, the CDR3 reads TGTGCCTGGAGTGTAGGCAGGGATCAGCCCCAGCATTTT.

The chain links TRBV18 to TRBJ1-1; D may be TRBD1 (6 bases). V lost 3 bases to trimming and J lost 5 bases, with 22 bases between them. CDR3 length: 17 residues. Germline V lookup: CDR1 KGHSH, CDR2 LQKENI. CDR3 loop: CASSPLRQDAWGTEAFF. In nucleotides, the CDR3 is TGTGCCAGCTCACCCCTCAGACAGGACGCTTGGGGGACTGAAGCTTTCTTT.